These T cell receptor beta chains were read from a single sample in a study of post-analysis software for immune sequencing data. TCRdb ran MiXCR on the PCR reads and lists one entry per CDR3 protein. The table lists 650,000 to 900,000 distinct CDR3 sequences, about half of them singletons. The material sequenced was blood. The receptors shown here come from a girl between 10 and 17 years old with multiple sclerosis. The CDR3 runs from the conserved cysteine through the conserved F or W. The order of the fields is J gene, V gene, clone size, D gene, CDR3 DNA, CDR3 protein. A D gene is named only where the DNA matches it firmly. The size field is filled for only some rows; it gives once, few, many or a size class.

j_call: TRBJ2-7
v_call: TRBV27
clone_size: once
d_call: TRBD2
cdr3_nt: TGTGCCAGCAGTTTCCTAGCGGGAGGGCCTCCTTACGAGCAGTACTTC
cdr3_aa: CASSFLAGGPPYEQYF

j_call: TRBJ2-5
v_call: TRBV12-5
clone_size: -
d_call: -
cdr3_nt: TGTGCTAGTGGTTTAGGCAGGGTGAGCCAAGAGACCCAGTACTTC
cdr3_aa: CASGLGRVSQETQYF

j_call: TRBJ1-6
v_call: TRBV20-1
clone_size: -
d_call: -
cdr3_nt: TGCAGTGCTACCTCCGGGCCCCTGGCGGGATCACCCCTCCACTTT
cdr3_aa: CSATSGPLAGSPLHF

j_call: TRBJ2-7
v_call: TRBV24-1
clone_size: -
d_call: -
cdr3_nt: TGTGCCACCAGTGATTCAAAGGAAGAGGACGAGCAGTACTTC
cdr3_aa: CATSDSKEEDEQYF

j_call: TRBJ2-3
v_call: TRBV7-3
clone_size: few
d_call: -
cdr3_nt: TGTGCCAGCAGCGCGGACCGGGACATGGCGCAGTATTTT
cdr3_aa: CASSADRDMAQYF

j_call: TRBJ1-1
v_call: TRBV29-1
clone_size: few
d_call: -
cdr3_nt: TGCAGCGTAGTTGGACGGTTCGGCACTGAAGCTTTCTTT
cdr3_aa: CSVVGRFGTEAFF

j_call: TRBJ2-3
v_call: TRBV6-5
clone_size: -
d_call: -
cdr3_nt: TGTGCCATCGGACCGACCACAGATACGCAGTATTTT
cdr3_aa: CAIGPTTDTQYF

j_call: TRBJ2-1
v_call: TRBV12-3/TRBV12-4
clone_size: -
d_call: TRBD2
cdr3_nt: TGTGCCAGCAGTGCGACTAGCGGCCCCGCGTTCTACAATGAGCAGTTCTTC
cdr3_aa: CASSATSGPAFYNEQFF

j_call: TRBJ2-6
v_call: TRBV7-9
clone_size: few
d_call: -
cdr3_nt: TGTGCCAGCAGCGAATCCGGGGCGTACTCTGGGGCCAACGTCCTGACTTTC
cdr3_aa: CASSESGAYSGANVLTF

j_call: TRBJ2-1
v_call: TRBV7-3
clone_size: -
d_call: TRBD2
cdr3_nt: TGTGCCAGCAGCGATCCGACTAGCGGAATCGCCTACGGTGATTACAATGAGCAGTTCTTC
cdr3_aa: CASSDPTSGIAYGDYNEQFF

j_call: TRBJ2-7
v_call: TRBV12-3/TRBV12-4
clone_size: few
d_call: TRBD1
cdr3_nt: TGTGCCAGCAGCCGGGACAGCCCCCACGAGCAGTACTTC
cdr3_aa: CASSRDSPHEQYF

j_call: TRBJ2-1
v_call: TRBV20-1
clone_size: few
d_call: -
cdr3_nt: TGCAGTGCTAGAGGGAAGGCGGACAATGAGCAGTTCTTC
cdr3_aa: CSARGKADNEQFF

j_call: TRBJ2-1
v_call: TRBV7-2
clone_size: -
d_call: TRBD2
cdr3_nt: TGTGCCAGCAGCTCTCCGGCGGTAGCGGGGCCTAATGAGCAGTTCTTC
cdr3_aa: CASSSPAVAGPNEQFF

j_call: TRBJ1-2
v_call: TRBV12-3/TRBV12-4
clone_size: few
d_call: -
cdr3_nt: TGTGCCAGCAGTTCCGGGGGGGGAGGCTATGGCTACACCTTC
cdr3_aa: CASSSGGGGYGYTF

j_call: TRBJ2-7
v_call: TRBV24-1
clone_size: -
d_call: TRBD1
cdr3_nt: TGTGCCACCAGTGATTTGGGGGACAGCCCCGAGCAGTACTTC
cdr3_aa: CATSDLGDSPEQYF

j_call: TRBJ2-3
v_call: TRBV7-2
clone_size: few
d_call: TRBD2
cdr3_nt: TGTGCCAGTGGGAGGGCCCCCACAGATACGCAGTATTTT
cdr3_aa: CASGRAPTDTQYF

j_call: TRBJ2-7
v_call: TRBV6-5
clone_size: few
d_call: -
cdr3_nt: TGTGCCAGCAGTTACTCGTGGCCGTCGTACGAGCAGTACTTC
cdr3_aa: CASSYSWPSYEQYF

j_call: TRBJ1-2
v_call: TRBV12-3/TRBV12-4
clone_size: once
d_call: -
cdr3_nt: TGTGCCAGCAGTCCGGGTAATCCGGGGATTAGAGGCTACACCTTC
cdr3_aa: CASSPGNPGIRGYTF

j_call: TRBJ2-7
v_call: TRBV29-1
clone_size: few
d_call: -
cdr3_nt: TGCAGCGTTGAAGTTGAGCCTAGCGCCAACTACGAGCAGTACTTC
cdr3_aa: CSVEVEPSANYEQYF

j_call: TRBJ2-3
v_call: TRBV5-5
clone_size: -
d_call: -
cdr3_nt: TGTGCCAGCAGCTTGGCCTGGGTAGCAGGAGATACGCAGTATTTT
cdr3_aa: CASSLAWVAGDTQYF

j_call: TRBJ2-1
v_call: TRBV10-3
clone_size: few
d_call: -
cdr3_nt: TGTGCCATCAGTGGGATGAGCAATGAGCAGTTCTTC
cdr3_aa: CAISGMSNEQFF

j_call: TRBJ2-5
v_call: TRBV5-1
clone_size: -
d_call: TRBD1
cdr3_nt: TGCGCCAGCAGCCCCAGGGACAGCGCCAGGGATTTCTACGAACAGTACTTC
cdr3_aa: CASSPRDSARDFYEQYF

j_call: TRBJ2-1
v_call: TRBV5-6
clone_size: few
d_call: -
cdr3_nt: TGTGCCAGCAGCTCCCCAGCCCTAGTAGTTGAGCAGTTCTTC
cdr3_aa: CASSSPALVVEQFF

j_call: TRBJ1-2
v_call: TRBV5-1
clone_size: few
d_call: TRBD1
cdr3_nt: TGCGCCAGCAGCTTGGTGGCAGGGGGTGATGGCTACACCTTC
cdr3_aa: CASSLVAGGDGYTF

j_call: TRBJ2-1
v_call: TRBV12-3/TRBV12-4
clone_size: -
d_call: -
cdr3_nt: TGTGCCAGCAGTTTAGCGGTAGAGTACAATGAGCAGTTCTTC
cdr3_aa: CASSLAVEYNEQFF

j_call: TRBJ2-7
v_call: TRBV6-2/TRBV6-3
clone_size: -
d_call: TRBD1
cdr3_nt: TGTGCCAGCACCCGGGACAGGTTGGACGAGCAGTACTTC
cdr3_aa: CASTRDRLDEQYF

j_call: TRBJ1-1
v_call: TRBV5-1
clone_size: once
d_call: -
cdr3_nt: TGCGCCAGCAGCCTCGGGGGGGGTCTGCCCTCCGGCGAAGCTTTCTTT
cdr3_aa: CASSLGGGLPSGEAFF

j_call: TRBJ2-7
v_call: TRBV3-1
clone_size: -
d_call: TRBD1
cdr3_nt: TGTGCCAGCAGCCCCCCGGGACAGGGACCTTATGAGCAGTACTTC
cdr3_aa: CASSPPGQGPYEQYF

j_call: TRBJ2-5
v_call: TRBV29-1
clone_size: many
d_call: -
cdr3_nt: TGCAGCGTTGACCGGGGTGGTGAGACCCAGTACTTC
cdr3_aa: CSVDRGGETQYF

j_call: TRBJ2-4
v_call: TRBV24-1
clone_size: once
d_call: -
cdr3_nt: TGTGCCACCCACTTGGGGTACACTCAGGGACAAGCCAAAAACATTCAGTACTTC
cdr3_aa: CATHLGYTQGQAKNIQYF

j_call: TRBJ1-5
v_call: TRBV20-1
clone_size: -
d_call: -
cdr3_nt: TGCAGTGCTACCTTCGCTACAGGGAATCAGCCCCAGCATTTT
cdr3_aa: CSATFATGNQPQHF

j_call: TRBJ2-7
v_call: TRBV5-1
clone_size: once
d_call: -
cdr3_nt: TGCGCCAGCAGCGTGAGCGGGCGGCTCTCCTACGAGCAGTACTTC
cdr3_aa: CASSVSGRLSYEQYF

j_call: TRBJ1-2
v_call: TRBV6-6
clone_size: few
d_call: -
cdr3_nt: TGTGCCAGCAGGCCCAGTATCGCATTGAACTATGGCTACACCTTC
cdr3_aa: CASRPSIALNYGYTF

j_call: TRBJ1-6
v_call: TRBV6-5
clone_size: few
d_call: -
cdr3_nt: TGTGCCAGCAGCCCCGGGGCGCCCGATTCTAATTCACCCCTCCACTTT
cdr3_aa: CASSPGAPDSNSPLHF

j_call: TRBJ2-7
v_call: TRBV28
clone_size: -
d_call: -
cdr3_nt: TGTGCCAGCACCGACCCGGGACCCAGATACGAGCAGTACTTC
cdr3_aa: CASTDPGPRYEQYF

j_call: TRBJ1-2
v_call: TRBV20-1
clone_size: -
d_call: -
cdr3_nt: TGCAGTGCTTCCGACAGCCCCTATGGCTACACCTTC
cdr3_aa: CSASDSPYGYTF

j_call: TRBJ1-2
v_call: TRBV5-1
clone_size: few
d_call: -
cdr3_nt: TGCGCCAGCAGCTTGGGAGCGTCTAACTATGGCTACACCTTC
cdr3_aa: CASSLGASNYGYTF

j_call: TRBJ1-2
v_call: TRBV20-1
clone_size: -
d_call: -
cdr3_nt: TGCAGTGCTTCTGGGGACGGTAACTATGGCTACACCTTC
cdr3_aa: CSASGDGNYGYTF

j_call: TRBJ1-6
v_call: TRBV9
clone_size: -
d_call: -
cdr3_nt: TGTGCCAGCAGCTCCAGTCCCAGTAATTCACCCCTTCACTTT
cdr3_aa: CASSSSPSNSPLHF

j_call: TRBJ2-4
v_call: TRBV6-1
clone_size: -
d_call: -
cdr3_nt: TGTGCCAGCAGTGACCCGACAGGGAGGATAACCAAAAACATTCAGTACTTC
cdr3_aa: CASSDPTGRITKNIQYF

j_call: TRBJ2-7
v_call: TRBV6-6
clone_size: once
d_call: TRBD2
cdr3_nt: TGTGCCAGCAGTTTTAAGCGGGAGTTCCGCGAGCAGTACTTC
cdr3_aa: CASSFKREFREQYF